This T cell receptor beta chain was found in a study of T cell repertoires in cytomegalovirus infection. About the research overall: A matching HLA type, together with CMV infection, was signaled by public TCR beta signatures.

Findings of the study overall: Adding up the frequency of public TCR beta families identified people who carried CMV plus the relevant HLA. Clonotypes of TCR beta that were HLA-C-restricted and CMV-specific dominated the ex vivo response.

V lost 7 bases and J 3 bases, leaving 12 bases between the germline ends. This CDR3 has 14 residues. Looked up from germline, CDR1 is KGHDR and CDR2 is SFDVKD. In TCRdb, the reads were re-called with MiXCR into one record per CDR3 protein. The sample carries fewer than 550,000 distinct CDR3 sequences, about 11% recorded once. The sample holds many counts of this clonotype. Its antigen is as yet unknown. The TCR comes from a human donor in good health (CMV status not recorded). Some clones in this sample may be carry-over from other donors' samples. Source material: PBMCs. The chain employs TRBV24-1 and TRBJ1-5; perhaps TRBD1 as D (6 bases). The CDR3 DNA reads TGTGCCACCAGCTTTGGGGGGCTCAATCAGCCCCAGCATTTT. Protein: CATSFGGLNQPQHF.